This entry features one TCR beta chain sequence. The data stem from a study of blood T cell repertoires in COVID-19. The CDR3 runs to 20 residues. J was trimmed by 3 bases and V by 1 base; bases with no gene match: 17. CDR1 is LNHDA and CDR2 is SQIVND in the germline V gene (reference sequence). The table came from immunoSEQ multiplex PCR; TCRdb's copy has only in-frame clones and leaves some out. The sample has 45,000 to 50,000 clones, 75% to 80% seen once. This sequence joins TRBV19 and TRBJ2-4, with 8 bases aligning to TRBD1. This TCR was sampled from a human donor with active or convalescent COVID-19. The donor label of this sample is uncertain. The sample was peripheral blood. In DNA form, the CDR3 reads TGTGCCAGTAGTATAGGACCGGGACAGGAGGTTTTCTCGAACAAAAACATTCAGTACTTC. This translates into CASSIGPGQEVFSNKNIQYF.